The clone carrying this TCR beta chain has just a few counts. Its antigen is not known. Germline values: CDR1 SNHLY, CDR2 FYNNEI. The CDR3 loop spans 16 amino acids. V dropped 8 bases and J dropped 0; count of bases not matched to a gene: 10. Following extraction, RNA underwent reverse transcription to cDNA, which served as the sequencing template. Sequencing used immunoSEQ multiplex PCR; TCRdb keeps in-frame clones, though not all of them. This table holds 180,000 or so clones, roughly 50% found once. Indicated treatment: oral pan-JAK inhibitor, 5-10 mg twice daily. PBMC-derived CD4+ and CD8+ T cells were sorted. The sample is drawn from a study of CD8+ T cells in alopecia areata. Study results and caveats: Scalp lesions, especially in alopecia totalis/universalis, had higher clonality than normal scalp. Scalp and blood samples kept many expanded lesional clones throughout tofacitinib.

Sequenced here: CD8+ T cells sorted from blood, sampled at week 24, from a patient treated with tofacitinib. This TCR came from a human donor with alopecia areata. V and J are TRBV2 and TRBJ1-2, with TRBD1 identical over 9 bases. The CDR3: CASRRDRGGTNYGYTF. CDR3 in DNA: TGTGCCAGCCGACGAGACAGGGGGGGAACTAACTATGGCTACACCTTC.